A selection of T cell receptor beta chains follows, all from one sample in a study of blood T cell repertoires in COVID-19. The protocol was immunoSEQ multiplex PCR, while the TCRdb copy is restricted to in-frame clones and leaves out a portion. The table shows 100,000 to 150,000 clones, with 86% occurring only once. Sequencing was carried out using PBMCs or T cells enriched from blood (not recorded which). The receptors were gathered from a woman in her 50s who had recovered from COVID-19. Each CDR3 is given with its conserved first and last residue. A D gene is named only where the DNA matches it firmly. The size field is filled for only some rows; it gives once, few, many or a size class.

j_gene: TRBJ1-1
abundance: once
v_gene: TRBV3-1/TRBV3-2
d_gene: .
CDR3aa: CASSQASNTEAFF
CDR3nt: TGTGCCAGCAGCCAAGCATCGAACACTGAAGCTTTCTTT

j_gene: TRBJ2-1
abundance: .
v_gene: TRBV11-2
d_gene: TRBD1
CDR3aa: CASSLDKPGQGVYEQFF
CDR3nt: TGTGCCAGCAGCTTGGACAAGCCGGGACAGGGGGTCTATGAGCAGTTCTTC

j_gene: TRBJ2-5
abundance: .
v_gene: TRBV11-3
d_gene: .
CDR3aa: CASSSQTDLGETQYF
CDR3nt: TGTGCCAGCAGCTCCCAGACAGACTTGGGAGAGACCCAGTACTTC

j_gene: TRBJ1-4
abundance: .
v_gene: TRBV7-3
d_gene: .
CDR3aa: CASSLQGWDEKLFF
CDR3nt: TGTGCCAGCAGCTTACAGGGATGGGATGAAAAACTGTTTTTT

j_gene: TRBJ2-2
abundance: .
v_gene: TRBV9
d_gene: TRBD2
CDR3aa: CASSVARTSGNTGELFF
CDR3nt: TGTGCCAGCAGCGTAGCTCGGACTAGCGGGAACACCGGGGAGCTGTTTTTT

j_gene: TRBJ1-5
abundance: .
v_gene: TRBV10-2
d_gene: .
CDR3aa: CASSEDTFYSNQPQHF
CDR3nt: TGCGCCAGCAGTGAAGACACCTTTTATAGCAATCAGCCCCAGCATTTT

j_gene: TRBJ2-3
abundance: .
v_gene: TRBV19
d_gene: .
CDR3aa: CASSIKGPLGTDTQYF
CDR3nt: TGTGCCAGTAGTATAAAGGGGCCTCTCGGCACAGATACGCAGTATTTT

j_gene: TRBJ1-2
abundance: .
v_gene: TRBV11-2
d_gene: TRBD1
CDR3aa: CASSPRTGMGGYTF
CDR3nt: TGTGCCAGCAGCCCCCGGACAGGGATGGGTGGCTACACCTTC

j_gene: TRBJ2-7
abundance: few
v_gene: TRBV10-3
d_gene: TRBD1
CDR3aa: CAISDMGQKSYEQYF
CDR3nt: TGTGCCATCAGTGACATGGGACAGAAAAGCTACGAGCAGTACTTC

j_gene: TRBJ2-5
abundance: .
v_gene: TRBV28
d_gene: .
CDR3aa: CASSYRLAGYQETQYF
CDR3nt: TGTGCCAGCAGCTATCGCCTGGCGGGGTACCAAGAGACCCAGTACTTC

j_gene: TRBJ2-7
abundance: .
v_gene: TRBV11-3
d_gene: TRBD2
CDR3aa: CASSLVRGAYEQYF
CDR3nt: TGTGCCAGCAGCTTAGTTCGGGGGGCCTACGAGCAGTACTTC

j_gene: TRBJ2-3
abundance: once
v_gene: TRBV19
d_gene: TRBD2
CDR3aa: CASSTPSGGNTDTQYF
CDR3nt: TGTGCCAGTAGTACCCCCAGCGGGGGGAACACAGATACGCAGTATTTT

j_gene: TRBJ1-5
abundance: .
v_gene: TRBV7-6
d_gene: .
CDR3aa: CASSPEVGRRDQPQHF
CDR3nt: TGTGCCAGCAGCCCAGAGGTCGGCAGACGGGATCAGCCCCAGCATTTT

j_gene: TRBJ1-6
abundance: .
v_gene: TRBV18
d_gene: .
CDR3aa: CASSPPVDSPLHF
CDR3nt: TGTGCCAGCTCACCTCCGGTGGATTCACCCCTCCACTTT

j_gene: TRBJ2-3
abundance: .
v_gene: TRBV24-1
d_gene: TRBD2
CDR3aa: CATSESSGGPDPQQYF
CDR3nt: TGTGCCACCAGTGAGTCTAGCGGGGGCCCCGATCCCCAGCAGTATTTT

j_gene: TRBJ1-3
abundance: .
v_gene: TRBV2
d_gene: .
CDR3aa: CASTLLGSGNTIYF
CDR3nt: TGTGCCAGCACCCTGCTCGGCTCTGGAAACACCATATATTTT

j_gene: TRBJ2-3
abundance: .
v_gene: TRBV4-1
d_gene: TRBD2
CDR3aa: CASSQTSGGLTDTQYF
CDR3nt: TGCGCCAGCAGCCAGACTAGCGGGGGGTTAACAGATACGCAGTATTTT

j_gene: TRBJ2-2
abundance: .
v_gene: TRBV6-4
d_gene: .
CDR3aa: CASSLWRDTGELFF
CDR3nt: TGTGCCAGCAGTCTTTGGAGGGACACCGGGGAGCTGTTTTTT

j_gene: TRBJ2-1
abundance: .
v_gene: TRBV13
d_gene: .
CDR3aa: CASSGLASDSGTSNEQFF
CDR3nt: TGTGCCAGCAGTGGTTTGGCGTCGGATAGCGGTACGAGCAATGAGCAGTTCTTC

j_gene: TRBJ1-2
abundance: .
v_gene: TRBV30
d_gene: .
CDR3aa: CAWSAGVYGYTF
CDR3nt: TGTGCCTGGAGTGCGGGTGTGTATGGCTACACCTTC

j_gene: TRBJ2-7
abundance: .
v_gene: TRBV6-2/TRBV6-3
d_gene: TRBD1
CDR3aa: CASSQRTGGEQYF
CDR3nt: TGTGCCAGCAGCCAAAGGACAGGGGGTGAGCAGTACTTC

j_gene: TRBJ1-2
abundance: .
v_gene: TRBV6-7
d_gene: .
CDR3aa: CAPMGGWGRQGGGYTF
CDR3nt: TGTGCCCCCATGGGAGGCTGGGGACGGCAGGGAGGGGGCTACACCTTC

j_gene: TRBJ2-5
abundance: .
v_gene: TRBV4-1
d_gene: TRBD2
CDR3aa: CASSPGLAGFQETQYF
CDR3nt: TGCGCCAGCAGCCCGGGGTTAGCGGGGTTCCAAGAGACCCAGTACTTC

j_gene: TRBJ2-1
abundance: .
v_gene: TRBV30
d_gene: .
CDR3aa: CAWEPGGYEQFF
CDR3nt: TGTGCCTGGGAACCAGGGGGGTATGAGCAGTTCTTC

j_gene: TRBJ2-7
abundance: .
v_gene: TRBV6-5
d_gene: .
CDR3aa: CASSFLQTGLTYEQYF
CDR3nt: TGTGCCAGCAGTTTCCTCCAGACAGGCCTAACCTACGAGCAGTACTTC

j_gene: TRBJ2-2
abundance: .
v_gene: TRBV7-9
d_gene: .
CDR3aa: CASSRPRSTGELFF
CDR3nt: TGTGCCAGCAGCCGCCCTAGGAGCACCGGGGAGCTGTTTTTT

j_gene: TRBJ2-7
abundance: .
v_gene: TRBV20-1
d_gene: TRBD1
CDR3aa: CSASRDRPSEQYF
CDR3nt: TGCAGTGCTAGTAGGGACAGGCCCTCCGAGCAGTACTTC

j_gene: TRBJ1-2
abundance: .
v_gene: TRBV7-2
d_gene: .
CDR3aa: CASSLAPGFGYTF
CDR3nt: TGTGCCAGCAGCTTAGCGCCAGGGTTTGGCTACACCTTC

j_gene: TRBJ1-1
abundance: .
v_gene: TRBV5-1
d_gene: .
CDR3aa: CASSLAWGARTEAFF
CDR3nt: TGCGCCAGCAGCTTGGCTTGGGGCGCAAGGACTGAAGCTTTCTTT

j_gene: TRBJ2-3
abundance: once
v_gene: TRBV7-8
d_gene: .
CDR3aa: CASSLAEISTDTQYF
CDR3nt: TGTGCCAGCAGCTTAGCGGAGATTAGCACAGATACGCAGTATTTT

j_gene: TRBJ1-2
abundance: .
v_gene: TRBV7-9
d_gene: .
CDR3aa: CASSRARGGYTF
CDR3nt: TGTGCCAGCAGCCGGGCGAGGGGGGGCTACACCTTC

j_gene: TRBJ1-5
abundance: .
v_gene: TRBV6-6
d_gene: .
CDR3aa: CASRPLEQPQHF
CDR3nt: TGTGCCAGCAGGCCCTTGGAGCAGCCCCAGCATTTT

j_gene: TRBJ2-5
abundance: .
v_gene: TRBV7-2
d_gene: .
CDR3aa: CASSPRSAQETQYF
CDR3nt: TGTGCCAGCAGCCCCCGGTCTGCCCAAGAGACCCAGTACTTC

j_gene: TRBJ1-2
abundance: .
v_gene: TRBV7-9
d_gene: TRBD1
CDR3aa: CASSLGQGYGYTF
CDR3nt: TGTGCCAGCAGCCTAGGACAGGGGTACGGCTACACCTTC

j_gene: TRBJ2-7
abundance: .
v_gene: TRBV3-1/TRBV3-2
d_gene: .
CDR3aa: CASSWGPYEQYF
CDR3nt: TGTGCCAGCAGCTGGGGGCCATACGAGCAGTACTTC